Listed below are T cell receptor beta chains from one sample, sequenced in a study of regulatory T cells in long-lasting Graves disease. TCRdb ran MiXCR on the multiplex PCR reads and lists one entry per CDR3 protein. This sample carries approximately 390,000 distinct CDR3 sequences, roughly 15% of them seen once, and the ten largest clones take 20% to 25%. This sample also belongs to another study, concerning T cells in Graves' hyperthyroidism and ophthalmopathy.

Source: peripheral blood mononuclear cells (PBMCs), taken at new diagnosis, from a patient treated with antithyroid drugs. These receptors were taken from a woman aged 18-29 years with Graves disease. The CDR3 runs from the conserved cysteine through the conserved F or W. D genes are given only for firm matches. The listing skips clone size in some rows; elsewhere it reads once, few, many or a size class.

>TRBJ2-7|many|TRBD1|15|TRBV6-1
TGTGCCAGCAGAGACCGGGACAGGGTAACCTACGAGCAGTACTTC
CASRDRDRVTYEQYF
>TRBJ1-5|once|NA|13|TRBV19
TGTGCCAGTGGGGGGATAGGGAATCAGCCCCAGCATTTT
CASGGIGNQPQHF
>TRBJ1-2|NA|TRBD1|15|TRBV27
TGTGCCAGCAGTTTATCGAACAGGGGGAACTATGGCTACACCTTC
CASSLSNRGNYGYTF
>TRBJ2-2|NA|NA|15|TRBV27
TGTGCCAGCAGTTCACCGACAGGGAACACCGGGGAGCTGTTTTTT
CASSSPTGNTGELFF
>TRBJ2-2|many|NA|15|TRBV24-1
TGTGCCACCAGTGATCCACCTAGCAACACCGGGGAGCTGTTTTTT
CATSDPPSNTGELFF
>TRBJ1-4|few|NA|13|TRBV6-1
TGTGCCAGCAGAAGTTCCCCGGCCGAAAAACTGTTTTTT
CASRSSPAEKLFF
>TRBJ1-1|many|NA|12|TRBV5-1
TGCGCCAGCAGCCCGGACGGGGGGGAAGCTTTCTTT
CASSPDGGEAFF
>TRBJ2-3|NA|NA|15|TRBV14
TGTGCCAGCAGCCAAGGGTGGCCGGAGAAGGATACGCAGTATTTT
CASSQGWPEKDTQYF
>TRBJ1-1|NA|NA|15|TRBV14
TGTGCCAGCAGCCAACGCCGTGTCCGTGACACTGAAGCTTTCTTT
CASSQRRVRDTEAFF
>TRBJ2-5|NA|TRBD2|14|TRBV20-1
TGCAGTGCTAGGAGGTCTAGCGGTCAAGAGACCCAGTACTTC
CSARRSSGQETQYF
>TRBJ2-3|many|NA|16|TRBV28
TGTGCCAGCAGATCCAGGGGAACGACGGGCACAGATACGCAGTATTTT
CASRSRGTTGTDTQYF
>TRBJ1-3|many|NA|15|TRBV5-5
TGTGCCAGCAGCTTGGATGCAGGGGCCGGAAACACCATATATTTT
CASSLDAGAGNTIYF
>TRBJ2-2|once|TRBD1|16|TRBV5-5
TGTGCCAGCAGCATCGACAGGGGGAGTAACACCGGGGGGCTGTTTTTT
CASSIDRGSNTGGLFF
>TRBJ2-2|many|NA|13|TRBV28
TGTGCCAGCAGTTCGGGTCTCGCCGGGGAGCTGTTTTTT
CASSSGLAGELFF
>TRBJ2-5|many|TRBD2|15|TRBV20-1
TGCAGTGCCCCAAGTTACCGGGGGGGCGGCGAGACCCAGTACTTC
CSAPSYRGGGETQYF
>TRBJ2-1|NA|NA|14|TRBV19
TGTGCCAGTGGGGGACACCCTAGTTACAATGAGCAGTTCTTC
CASGGHPSYNEQFF
>TRBJ2-1|few|TRBD2|16|TRBV24-1
TGTGCCACCAGTGAAAGACTAGCGGGACGATTGGGTGAGCAGTTCTTC
CATSERLAGRLGEQFF
>TRBJ1-2|few|NA|12|TRBV28
TGTGCCACCCGAATGGGGGGCCTTGGCTACACCTTC
CATRMGGLGYTF
>TRBJ2-1|many|TRBD2|16|TRBV6-2/TRBV6-3
TGTGCCAGCAGTTACGATTCTGCGGGAGGGCTTGTTGAGCAGTTCTTC
CASSYDSAGGLVEQFF
>TRBJ2-5|many|NA|16|TRBV27
TGTGCCAGCAGTTTATTCGGTTCGGTAGGGGGAGAGACCCAGTACTTC
CASSLFGSVGGETQYF
>TRBJ2-5|NA|TRBD1|20|TRBV11-2
TGTGCCAGCAGCCCTCAAGTAGGGACAGGGGGCGGCGGTTTTCAAGAGACCCAGTACTTC
CASSPQVGTGGGGFQETQYF
>TRBJ1-6|few|NA|16|TRBV6-5
TGTGCCAGCAGTTACGACAGCCGCTCCTATAATTCACCCCTCCACTTT
CASSYDSRSYNSPLHF
>TRBJ1-5|NA|TRBD1|16|TRBV6-1
TGTGCCAGCAGCACGGGACAGTCTTATAGCAATCAGCCCCAGCATTTT
CASSTGQSYSNQPQHF
>TRBJ1-2|few|NA|14|TRBV15
TGTGCCACCAGCAGAGGGGGCAGGCTCGAGGGCTACACCTTC
CATSRGGRLEGYTF
>TRBJ2-3|many|NA|16|TRBV12-5
TGTGCTAGTGGTTTGTTCACTAGATGGGGCACAGATACGCAGTATTTT
CASGLFTRWGTDTQYF
>TRBJ1-1|few|TRBD1|12|TRBV6-2/TRBV6-3
TGTGCCAGCAATCCGGGACAGGGTGGGGCTTTCTTT
CASNPGQGGAFF
>TRBJ2-6|NA|NA|18|TRBV5-1
TGCGCCAGCAGTAGAACAGGCCTCGCATCCTCTGGGGCCAACGTCCTGACTTTC
CASSRTGLASSGANVLTF
>TRBJ2-3|once|NA|13|TRBV30
TGTGCCTGGTCGTCTCTAGGCCTCCAGACGCAGTATTTT
CAWSSLGLQTQYF
>TRBJ1-1|many|NA|13|TRBV30
TGTGCCTGGAGCGGAGGACAAGGGACTGAAGCTTTCTTT
CAWSGGQGTEAFF
>TRBJ2-1|NA|TRBD2|18|TRBV9
TGTGCCAGCAGCGTCCTCGGGAAACTAGCGGGAGATTACAATGAGCAGTTCTTC
CASSVLGKLAGDYNEQFF
>TRBJ2-1|many|TRBD2|15|TRBV27
TGTGCCAGCAGTAGCGGGAGAGGCCTCTACAATGAGCAGTTCTTC
CASSSGRGLYNEQFF
>TRBJ1-4|NA|TRBD1|13|TRBV10-3
TGTGCCATCAGGTCGACAGGGAATGAAAAACTGTTTTTT
CAIRSTGNEKLFF
>TRBJ2-1|many|TRBD1|15|TRBV7-9
TGTGCCAGCAGCCCCGACAGGGACGGCTACAATGAGCAGTTCTTC
CASSPDRDGYNEQFF
>TRBJ2-5|many|TRBD2|16|TRBV9
TGTGCCAGCAGCGTAGGGGTCGGGGGGGCCGTGGAGACCCAGTACTTC
CASSVGVGGAVETQYF
>TRBJ1-3|few|NA|11|TRBV6-1
TGTGCCAGCAGTGAAGTAAGGGGAGTATATTTT
CASSEVRGVYF
>TRBJ2-3|many|NA|13|TRBV5-1
TGCGCCAGCAGCTTGGTTGGAGACGGTACGCAGTATTTT
CASSLVGDGTQYF
>TRBJ2-7|few|TRBD2|16|TRBV20-1
TGCAGTGCTAGGTTCATTGGACTAGCGGCCCTCTACGAGCAGTACTTC
CSARFIGLAALYEQYF
>TRBJ2-1|many|NA|18|TRBV29-1
TGCAGCGTTGAGGTATCCAGGGCGAAGACGAGCTCCTACAATGAGCAGTTCTTC
CSVEVSRAKTSSYNEQFF
>TRBJ2-5|many|NA|14|TRBV2
TGTGCCAGCAGGAAGCTAGAGGGGGGGGAGACCCAGTACTTC
CASRKLEGGETQYF
>TRBJ2-1|many|NA|14|TRBV3-1
TGTGCCAGCAGCCAAGATTGGTGGGGGGTTGAGCAGTTCTTC
CASSQDWWGVEQFF
>TRBJ2-1|few|NA|13|TRBV4-1
TGCGCCAGCAGCCCCGCGGCGATGGGAGAGCAGTTCTTC
CASSPAAMGEQFF
>TRBJ2-7|many|NA|13|TRBV20-1
TGCAGTGCTAGAGATCGGGGGTCCCTCGAGCAGTACTTC
CSARDRGSLEQYF
>TRBJ2-7|NA|TRBD2|14|TRBV28
TGTGCCAGCAGTTACTCAACTAGCGGGTTCGAGCAGTACTTC
CASSYSTSGFEQYF
>TRBJ2-5|NA|NA|13|TRBV11-2
TGTGCCAGCAGCATACCCTGGGGAGAGACCCAGTACTTC
CASSIPWGETQYF
>TRBJ1-1|many|NA|15|TRBV20-1
TGCAGTGCTAGTAGCCCCCAGGGGAGGAACACTGAAGCTTTCTTT
CSASSPQGRNTEAFF
>TRBJ2-7|NA|TRBD1|15|TRBV5-1
TGTGCCAGCAGCTTGGTTGGACAGGGGGCTGGGGAGCAGTACTTC
CASSLVGQGAGEQYF
>TRBJ1-5|few|NA|13|TRBV12-3/TRBV12-4
TGTGCCAGCAGTATTAATCGCAATCAGCCCCAGCATTTT
CASSINRNQPQHF
>TRBJ2-3|many|NA|15|TRBV6-5
TGTGCCAGCAGTTACGAGCTGACCCGCACAGATACGCAGTATTTT
CASSYELTRTDTQYF
>TRBJ2-1|many|TRBD2|16|TRBV2
TGTGCCAGCAGTGATTGGACTAGCTTTAGGAGCAATGAGCAGTTCTTC
CASSDWTSFRSNEQFF
>TRBJ2-7|NA|NA|16|TRBV7-8
TGTGCCAGCACAGGCGGGACTGCCAAGAGCTCCTACGAGCAGTACTTC
CASTGGTAKSSYEQYF
>TRBJ2-5|many|NA|14|TRBV6-1
TGTGCCAGCAGTGAAGCGTCGCAGGGGACGGCCCAGTACTTC
CASSEASQGTAQYF
>TRBJ1-2|NA|TRBD1|16|TRBV19
TGTGCCAGTAGTCCGTCGTTCGGGACAGGGCCTTATGGCTACACCTTC
CASSPSFGTGPYGYTF
>TRBJ1-4|few|TRBD1|13|TRBV7-2
TGTGCCAGCAGCCGGGACAGTCGCCTAAAACTGTTTTTT
CASSRDSRLKLFF
>TRBJ1-1|few|NA|13|TRBV15
TGTGCCACCAGCAGAAGACAAGCCGACGGGGCTTTCTTT
CATSRRQADGAFF
>TRBJ1-2|few|NA|13|TRBV9
TGTGCCAGCAGCGACGCAGGGGTAGGTGGCTACACCTTC
CASSDAGVGGYTF
>TRBJ2-3|few|NA|14|TRBV19
TGTGCCAGTAGTCATCGGTACAGCACAGATACGCAGTATTTT
CASSHRYSTDTQYF
>TRBJ1-4|NA|NA|15|TRBV2
TGTGCCAGCAGCCCCGTCGACAGAACTAATGAAAAACTGTTTTTT
CASSPVDRTNEKLFF
>TRBJ1-2|NA|NA|12|TRBV12-5
TGTGCTAGTGGTTTCCCCAGGGGCGGCTACACCTTC
CASGFPRGGYTF
>TRBJ2-3|many|NA|14|TRBV5-1
TGCGCCAGCAGCTCTGGGCAGCCGGTAGATACGCAGTATTTT
CASSSGQPVDTQYF